Listed here are 16 T cell receptor beta chains from one sample, sequenced in a study of identical twins. TCRdb processed the 5' RACE reads anew with MiXCR; each CDR3 protein has one entry. The table lists some 240,000 distinct CDR3 sequences, roughly a tenth of them singletons, with 9% to 10% in the top ten. The specimen was memory T cells sorted from blood. These receptors all come from a man in his fifties or sixties in good health.

At least ten counts were recorded for this clonotype. The chain combines TRBV6-1 with TRBJ2-7; 8 bases are shared with TRBD1. J was trimmed by 8 bases and V by 6 bases; bases with no gene match: 9. Per germline, CDR1 MNHNS and CDR2 SASEGT. The CDR3 runs to 13 residues. The DNA of the CDR3 is TGTGCCAGCAGGACAAACAGGGGGAATAAGCAGTACTTC. It yields the protein CASRTNRGNKQYF.

This clonotype has at least ten counts. The genes are TRBV5-6 and TRBJ2-2; D possibly corresponds to TRBD1 (6 bases). CDR1 and CDR2 from the germline V gene are SGHDT and YYEEEE. The CDR3 has 13 amino acids. Trimming took off 4 bases at V and 5 bases at J, with 9 bases between the two ends. The CDR3 sequence: CASSHGTTGELFF. In DNA, the CDR3 is TGTGCCAGCAGCCACGGGACAACCGGGGAGCTGTTTTTT.

This clonotype was seen a handful of times. The V call is TRBV2, the J call TRBJ2-5; D is unclear. The CDR3 has 12 residues. The ends were cut back, 7 bases at V and 1 base at J, with 7 bases in the middle. Germline V gene data show CDR1 as SNHLY and CDR2 as FYNNEI. DNA for the CDR3: TGTGCCAGCAACTCATTCCAAGAGACCCAGTACTTC. This gives the protein CASNSFQETQYF.

J is TRBJ2-5 and V is TRBV27; D perhaps matches TRBD2 (5 bases). This CDR3 comprises 14 residues. V shed 5 bases and J shed 7 bases, with 17 bases lying between them. Looked up from germline, CDR1 is MNHEY and CDR2 is SMNVEV (reference sequence). The DNA of the CDR3 is TGTGCCAGCAGTCATCCGGGGAGTTTGGGGACCCAGTACTTC. Amino acid sequence: CASSHPGSLGTQYF.

This clonotype was detected only once. The genes are TRBV7-6 and TRBJ2-7; 8 positions agree with TRBD2. The CDR3 runs 16 residues. Germline CDR1 SGHVS, CDR2 FNYEAQ. Trimming at V came to 0 bases and at J to 2 bases, leaving 6 bases not matched to a gene. The CDR3 here is CASSLAPLADAYEQYF. The CDR3 nucleotides are TGTGCCAGCAGCTTAGCGCCACTAGCGGACGCCTACGAGCAGTACTTC.

The rearrangement joins TRBV20-1 to TRBJ2-3; TRBD2 agrees at 11 bases. The ends lost 4 bases at V and 4 bases at J; junction bases unmatched: 7. CDR3 length equals 15 residues. The V gene's germline CDR1 is DFQATT and CDR2 SNEGSKA (reference sequence). CDR3 protein: CSATPSGRIADTQYF. For the CDR3, the DNA is TGCAGTGCTACCCCTAGCGGGAGGATCGCAGATACGCAGTATTTT.

This clonotype was seen ten or more times. The chain uses TRBV5-6 and TRBJ2-7; 7 bases fit TRBD1. The germline V gene encodes CDR1 SGHDT and CDR2 YYEEEE. The trim removed 4 bases at V and 4 bases at J, leaving 8 bases unmatched. The CDR3 is made up of 14 amino acids. DNA for the CDR3: TGTGCCAGCAGCCTCCGGGACAGCTATTACGAGCAGTACTTC. Its protein is CASSLRDSYYEQYF.

As concerns this clonotype: Just one base apart from a much larger clone, this may be a read error. The chain links TRBV7-2 to TRBJ1-2; the D is unclear. The germline V gene has CDR1 SGHTA and CDR2 FQGNSA. This CDR3 contains 14 residues. The CDR3 loop is CASRPTTEVYGSTF. CDR3 coding DNA: TGTGCCAGCAGACCCACGACGGAGGTCTATGGCTCCACCTTC.

This clonotype came up many times. CDR3 sequence: CASSPVDVNSPLHF. In DNA form, the CDR3 reads TGTGCCAGCTCACCGGTGGACGTTAATTCACCCCTCCACTTT. The chain recombines TRBV18 with TRBJ1-6; D remains unclear. Germline V gene lookup returns CDR1 KGHSH and CDR2 LQKENI. Trimming stripped 3 bases from V and 6 bases from J, with 9 bases between. This CDR3 comprises 14 residues.

The J gene is TRBJ2-5, the V gene TRBV5-1, with D maybe TRBD2 (5 bases). The CDR3 extends over 17 amino acids. Trimming stripped 1 base from V and 1 base from J, with 17 bases between. Germline-derived CDR1 and CDR2 are SGHRS and YFSETQ. The CDR3 loop is CASSLTGRVTAQETQYF. The CDR3 DNA follows: TGCGCCAGCAGCTTGACGGGAAGGGTAACGGCCCAAGAGACCCAGTACTTC.

This clonotype was observed a few times. The genes are TRBV7-2 and TRBJ2-5; D call uncertain. The CDR3 covers 11 residues. The germline V and J ends were trimmed by 1 base and 7 bases, with 4 bases remaining between them. The germline V gene encodes CDR1 SGHTA and CDR2 FQGNSA. The CDR3 DNA reads as TGTGCCAGCAGCTTAGTCCGGACCCAGTACTTC. Its translation is CASSLVRTQYF.

The chain is built from TRBV6-2 or TRBV6-3 and TRBJ2-1, with 16 bases lining up with TRBD2. This CDR3 is built from 18 residues. Per germline, CDR1 MNHEY and CDR2 SVGEGT. V was pared by 6 bases and J by 7 bases, with 12 bases of the junction left unmatched. The CDR3 DNA is TGTGCCAGCAGCCGTCCCGGGACTAGCGGGGGGGCGGAGAATGAGCAGTTCTTC. It yields the protein CASSRPGTSGGAENEQFF.

This clonotype was found a few times. This chain connects TRBV27 to TRBJ2-1; TRBD1 aligns across 8 bases. CDR3 size: 16 residues. Germline V CDR1 and CDR2: MNHEY, SMNVEV (reference sequence). With 3 bases clipped from V and 9 bases from J, the junction kept 13 bases outside the gene matches. The CDR3 sequence: CASSFGGQGTRGEQFF. DNA of the CDR3: TGTGCCAGCAGTTTCGGAGGACAGGGAACAAGGGGTGAGCAGTTCTTC.

This sequence joins TRBV28 and TRBJ1-5; no reliable D call. CDR1 is MDHEN and CDR2 is SYDVKM in the germline V gene. The V end was cut by 1 base, the J end by 4 bases, with 11 bases between. The CDR3 covers 15 residues. The CDR3 sequence: CASSLLDRSNQPQHF. CDR3 coding DNA: TGTGCCAGCAGTTTATTGGACCGTTCTAATCAGCCCCAGCATTTT.

V usage is TRBV6-5 and J usage is TRBJ1-2, with 7 bases lining up with TRBD1. CDR3 length: 13 amino acids. After removal of 4 bases from V and 6 bases from J, the junction contained 5 bases not matched to a gene. CDR1 MNHEY and CDR2 SVGAGI come from the germline V gene. CDR3 bases: TGTGCCAGCAGTTCCGGGACAGCGAATGGCTACACCTTC. Amino acid sequence: CASSSGTANGYTF.

This clonotype was counted ten times or more. The CDR3 region has the DNA TGTGCCAGCAGTTACGGGGTCGGCCTTCTTTACTATGGCTACACCTTC. It codes for CASSYGVGLLYYGYTF. The gene calls are TRBV6-5 and TRBJ1-2, with unresolved D. Germline CDR1 reads MNHEY; CDR2 reads SVGAGI. Trimming removed 2 bases at V and 3 bases at J, with 16 bases between. The CDR3 extends over 16 amino acids.